This TCR beta chain comes out of a study of Ad26.COV2.S vaccination and SARS-CoV-2 variants. Study-wide background: Into the muscle, Ad26.COV2.S was dosed once or twice, 56 days apart.

Treatment noted: some 20 received Ad26.COV2.S at low or high dose, single or two shots; about 5 received placebo; per-sample allocation not given. The investigators took samples on day 63 after the first vaccine or placebo injection. Within Boston, the person who donated was an adult of 18-55 years. The administered vaccine (an Ad26 vector) expressed Wuhan-strain SARS-CoV-2 spike. The assay was immunoSEQ multiplex PCR, and TCRdb's table has in-frame clones only and misses some. In the table there are hundreds of thousands of clones, roughly nine tenths of which are singletons. This CDR3 has 16 amino acids. Germline assignment: CDR1 KGHSY and CDR2 FQNENV. V lost 2 bases and J lost 5; bases outside the gene matches: 10.

The sequence derives from a person aged 18-65 years who received the Ad26.COV2.S COVID-19 vaccine or a placebo. This rearrangement joins TRBV16 to TRBJ2-5; 8 nucleotides line up with TRBD2. The source material was peripheral blood, sampled in a trial of Ad26.COV2.S vaccine versus placebo. The DNA for the CDR3 is TGTGCCAGCAGCCAAGGCCGACTAGCGCAGGGGGAGACCCAGTACTTC. Its protein product is CASSQGRLAQGETQYF.